The 24 T cell receptor beta chains below all came from one sample that was sequenced in a study of blood T cell repertoires in COVID-19. The protocol was immunoSEQ multiplex PCR, while the TCRdb copy is restricted to in-frame clones and leaves out a portion. Altogether about 370,000 clones are present, 85% to 90% being singletons, with the ten largest covering around 7%. Sample: peripheral blood. Receptors were obtained from a young man with active or convalescent COVID-19.

V is TRBV2 and J is TRBJ2-1, with 16 bases that match TRBD2. This CDR3 region has 15 residues. Germline assignment: CDR1 SNHLY and CDR2 FYNNEI. With 6 bases clipped from V and 9 bases from J, the junction kept 5 bases outside the gene matches. The CDR3 loop reads CASREGLAGGTEQFF. The CDR3 nucleotides read TGTGCCAGCAGGGAGGGACTAGCGGGAGGGACTGAGCAGTTCTTC.

The V gene is TRBV29-1, the J gene TRBJ1-2; the match to TRBD1 covers 7 bases. V lost 7 bases to trimming and J lost 2 bases; unmatched junction nucleotides: 7. The germline gives CDR1 SQVTM, CDR2 ANQGSEA. CDR3 length equals 13 residues. CDR3 coding DNA: TGCAGCGCAACAGGGGTATCCAACTATGGCTACACCTTC. Its protein product is CSATGVSNYGYTF. Filled out from reference TRBV29-1 and TRBJ1-2, the complete variable domain reads SAVISQKPSRDICQRGTSLTIQCQVDSQVTMMFWYRQQPGQSLTLIATANQGSEATYESGFVIDKFPISRPNLTFSTLTVSNMSPEDSSIYLCSATGVSNYGYTFGSGTRLTVV.

The rearrangement joins TRBV18 to TRBJ2-3, with TRBD2 identical over 8 bases. Trimming at V came to 5 bases and at J to 1 base, leaving 2 bases not matched to a gene. CDR3 length: 14 amino acids. Germline CDR1 reads KGHSH; CDR2 reads LQKENI. In DNA form, the CDR3 reads TGTGCCAGCTCAAGTAGCGGGGGCACAGATACGCAGTATTTT. It encodes CASSSSGGTDTQYF. Full variable domain (rest looked up from reference TRBV18 and TRBJ2-3): NAGVMQNPRHLVRRRGQEARLRCSPMKGHSHVYWYRQLPEEGLKFMVYLQKENIIDESGMPKERFSAEFPKEGPSILRIQQVVRGDSAAYFCASSSSGGTDTQYFGPGTRLTVL.

This clone was found many times. The chain combines TRBV6-4 with TRBJ2-2; D perhaps matches TRBD2 (6 bases). The CDR3 is 18 residues long. V was clipped by 0 bases and J by 1 base, with 15 bases between them. Germline V lookup: CDR1 MRHNA, CDR2 SNTAGT. The CDR3 bases are TGTGCCAGCAGTGACTCTACCTCTAGCGAGATGAACACCGGGGAGCTGTTTTTT. This translates into CASSDSTSSEMNTGELFF.

The chain carries TRBV5-8 and TRBJ2-7, with D possibly matching TRBD1 (5 bases). CDR3 size: 11 residues. Trimming removed 4 bases at V and 6 bases at J, with 8 bases between. Germline assignment: CDR1 SGHTS and CDR2 YDEGEE. The CDR3 loop is CASSRDSEQYF. CDR3 coding DNA: TGTGCCAGCAGCCGCGACAGCGAGCAGTACTTC.

The chain recombines TRBV28 with TRBJ2-1; possibly TRBD2 for D (5 bases). Trimming shortened V by 5 bases and J by 2 bases, and 16 bases separated the two germline ends. The germline gives CDR1 MDHEN, CDR2 SYDVKM. This CDR3 has 16 residues. Here the CDR3 reads CASSPRIYGAYNEQFF. For the CDR3, the DNA is TGTGCCAGCAGTCCCCGCATTTACGGGGCCTACAATGAGCAGTTCTTC.

V is TRBV6-2 or TRBV6-3 and J is TRBJ2-6, with D unclear. V was trimmed by 0 bases and J by 2 bases, leaving 20 bases between them. The CDR3 totals 20 residues. Germline assignment: CDR1 MNHEY and CDR2 SVGEGT. CDR3 sequence (DNA): TGTGCCAGCAGTTACTCGATAGAGGCAGCTTCAGATCCTGGGGCCAACGTCCTGACTTTC. Residues: CASSYSIEAASDPGANVLTF.

The chain has TRBV30 and TRBJ1-5; D is ambiguous. The CDR3 runs 12 residues. Germline values: CDR1 GTSNPN, CDR2 SVGIG (reference sequence). Trimming cost V 1 base and J 4 bases, with 5 bases left between them. CDR3 nucleotide sequence: TGTGCCTGGAGTGGAGGGAATCAGCCCCAGCATTTT. Protein product: CAWSGGNQPQHF.

The gene calls are TRBV29-1 and TRBJ1-2, with 7 bases identical to TRBD1. The CDR3 has 14 residues. Unmatched junction bases numbered 6, after V lost 4 bases and J lost 1 base. Germline CDR1 reads SQVTM; CDR2 reads ANQGSEA. This CDR3 reads CSVASQGFNYGYTF. The DNA of the CDR3 is TGCAGCGTTGCTTCACAGGGGTTTAACTATGGCTACACCTTC.

The chain employs TRBV6-5 and TRBJ2-1; 7 bases fit TRBD1. After removal of 2 bases from V and 4 bases from J, the junction contained 8 bases not matched to a gene. CDR3 length equals 16 residues. CDR1 is MNHEY, CDR2 SVGAGI, per germline. The CDR3 protein is CASSYAAGGSYNEQFF. The CDR3 nucleotides are TGTGCCAGCAGTTACGCGGCAGGGGGTTCATACAATGAGCAGTTCTTC.

This rearrangement joins TRBV7-2 to TRBJ2-1, with a weak D call TRBD1 (6 bases). CDR3 size: 14 residues. Germline V CDR1 and CDR2: SGHTA, FQGNSA. V lost 5 bases, J lost 4 bases, and 12 bases lay in between. The CDR3 DNA reads as TGTGCCAGCAGCAGTGAAGGACAGTACAATGAGCAGTTCTTC. As protein: CASSSEGQYNEQFF. The full variable domain, in which reference TRBV7-2 and TRBJ2-1 provide the parts outside the CDR3, is GAGVSQSPSNKVTEKGKDVELRCDPISGHTALYWYRQSLGQGLEFLIYFQGNSAPDKSGLPSDRFSAERTGGSVSTLTIQRTQQEDSAVYLCASSSEGQYNEQFFGPGTRLTVL.

The chain uses TRBV7-9 and TRBJ2-1; TRBD2 matches 11 bases. CDR1 is SEHNR, CDR2 FQNEAQ, per germline (reference sequence). The CDR3 sequence is 15 residues long. Trimming cost V 5 bases and J 6 bases; bases outside gene matches: 6. CDR3 residues: CASSNPGLAANEQFF. CDR3 in DNA: TGTGCCAGCAGCAATCCGGGACTAGCGGCCAATGAGCAGTTCTTC.

The rearrangement joins TRBV7-8 to TRBJ2-1; 8 nucleotides agree with TRBD1. CDR1 and CDR2 (germline): SGHVS, FQNEAQ. With V trimmed by 5 bases and J by 8 bases, 8 bases remained unmatched. This CDR3 is 14 amino acids long. The CDR3 spells CASSNGQGGYEQFF. The CDR3 nucleotides are TGTGCCAGCAGCAATGGACAGGGTGGGTATGAGCAGTTCTTC.

The rearrangement uses TRBV6-5 and TRBJ1-2; 7 nucleotides match TRBD1. The trim removed 1 base at V and 7 bases at J, leaving 6 bases unmatched. The CDR3 consists of 14 residues. In germline, CDR1 is MNHEY, CDR2 SVGAGI. CDR3 DNA sequence: TGTGCCAGCAGTTACTTCCGGGACAGTCCTGGCTACACCTTC. Protein sequence: CASSYFRDSPGYTF.

The V gene is TRBV5-1, the J gene TRBJ2-5, with 8 bases lining up with TRBD1. The J segment lost 5 bases and the V segment lost 0 bases, leaving 18 bases of the junction unmatched. This CDR3 is built from 19 residues. Germline V lookup: CDR1 SGHRS, CDR2 YFSETQ. This CDR3 reads CASSLGRAGGLDVRETQYF. The CDR3 bases are TGCGCCAGCAGCTTGGGGCGGGCAGGGGGCCTAGACGTGCGGGAGACCCAGTACTTC.

The chain employs TRBV4-1 and TRBJ1-2; D gene ambiguous. There are 14 residues in the CDR3. Germline lookup yields CDR1 MGHRA and CDR2 YSYEKL. The V and J ends lost 1 base and 8 bases respectively, with 14 bases between them. The CDR3, as DNA: TGCGCCAGCAGCCAAGTATTCCGGAGATTGGGCTACACCTTC. Amino acids: CASSQVFRRLGYTF.

The gene calls are TRBV18 and TRBJ2-1; 11 nucleotides match TRBD1. The CDR3 runs to 15 residues. Germline V gene sequence: CDR1 KGHSH, CDR2 LQKENI. V was clipped by 5 bases and J by 10 bases; unmatched bases: 10. For the CDR3, the DNA is TGTGCCAGCTCATCAGGGACAGGGGGGCATTACGAGCAGTTCTTC. Amino acid sequence: CASSSGTGGHYEQFF.

This chain connects TRBV5-5 to TRBJ1-1; weak D call: TRBD1 (6 bases). Trimming removed 4 bases at V and 4 bases at J, with 20 bases between. Germline V lookup: CDR1 SGHKS, CDR2 YYEKEE (reference sequence). This CDR3 spans 16 amino acids. Here the CDR3 DNA reads TGTGCCAGCAGCCCAGGGGTTCAGGAGAGATCCACTGAAGCTTTCTTT. Translation: CASSPGVQERSTEAFF.

This clone was recorded a few times. CDR3 bases: TGTGCCAGCAGTTACGGGCTAGCGGGAGTGCCCTACGAGCAGTACTTC. Translated: CASSYGLAGVPYEQYF. The chain carries TRBV6-5 and TRBJ2-7; 10 positions agree with TRBD2. The V gene end was trimmed by 2 bases and the J gene end by 2 bases; junction bases not matched to a gene: 6. Germline CDR1 MNHEY, CDR2 SVGAGI. CDR3 length: 16 residues.

The chain employs TRBV9 and TRBJ1-3, with 10 nucleotides matching TRBD1. CDR1 SGDLS and CDR2 YYNGEE come from the germline V gene. The ends lost 0 bases at V and 4 bases at J; junction bases unmatched: 7. The CDR3 spans 17 residues. The CDR3 reads CASSVAGTGVLGNTIYF. The DNA of the CDR3 is TGTGCCAGCAGCGTAGCCGGGACAGGGGTTCTCGGAAACACCATATATTTT.

The V and J genes are TRBV28 and TRBJ1-5, with 8 bases that match TRBD1. Germline V gives CDR1 MDHEN, CDR2 SYDVKM. The trim removed 2 bases at V and 6 bases at J, leaving 3 bases unmatched. This CDR3 contains 14 residues. The CDR3 loop is CASSLQGAGQPQHF. The CDR3 DNA reads TGTGCCAGCAGTTTACAGGGGGCTGGTCAGCCCCAGCATTTT.

The table lists this clone with a count of one. This chain links TRBV7-9 with TRBJ2-3, with 14 bases matching TRBD2. The CDR3 runs 16 residues. V was clipped by 4 bases and J by 7 bases; unmatched bases: 7. Germline CDR1 is SEHNR and CDR2 is FQNEAQ (reference sequence). CDR3 amino acids: CASSSGLAGAVHTQYF. CDR3 coding DNA: TGTGCCAGCAGCTCGGGACTAGCGGGGGCCGTCCATACGCAGTATTTT. Drawing the rest from reference TRBV7-9 and TRBJ2-3, the complete variable domain is DTGVSQNPRHKITKRGQNVTFRCDPISEHNRLYWYRQTLGQGPEFLTYFQNEAQLEKSRLLSDRFSAERPKGSFSTLEIQRTEQGDSAMYLCASSSGLAGAVHTQYFGPGTRLTVL.

The chain recombines TRBV19 with TRBJ1-1; D is unresolved. This CDR3 comprises 14 residues. Germline CDR1 LNHDA, CDR2 SQIVND (reference sequence). V dropped 3 bases and J dropped 6 bases, with 14 bases sitting between them. The CDR3: CASSIWALGAEAFF. CDR3 nucleotides: TGTGCCAGTAGTATTTGGGCCTTGGGCGCTGAAGCTTTCTTT.

This clone was detected once. The chain uses TRBV6-5 and TRBJ1-5; TRBD1 aligns across 7 bases. The V and J ends lost 6 bases and 3 bases, in that order; junction bases with no gene match: 5. Per the germline V gene, CDR1 is MNHEY and CDR2 is SVGAGI. The CDR3 is 14 amino acids. This CDR3 reads CASRLQGSNQPQHF. The DNA of the CDR3 is TGTGCCAGCAGGCTACAGGGGTCCAATCAGCCCCAGCATTTT.